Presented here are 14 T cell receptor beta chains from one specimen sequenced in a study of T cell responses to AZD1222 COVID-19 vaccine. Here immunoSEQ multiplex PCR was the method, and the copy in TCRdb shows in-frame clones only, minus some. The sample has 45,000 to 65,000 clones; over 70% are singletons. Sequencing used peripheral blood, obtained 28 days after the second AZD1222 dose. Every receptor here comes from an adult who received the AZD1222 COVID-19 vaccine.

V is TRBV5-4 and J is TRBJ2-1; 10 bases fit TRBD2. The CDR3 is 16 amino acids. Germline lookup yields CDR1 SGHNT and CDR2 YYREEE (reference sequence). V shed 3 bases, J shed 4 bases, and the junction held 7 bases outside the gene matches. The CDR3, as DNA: TGTGCCAGCAGCTCTACCGGGACTAGCGTATACAATGAGCAGTTCTTC. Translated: CASSSTGTSVYNEQFF.

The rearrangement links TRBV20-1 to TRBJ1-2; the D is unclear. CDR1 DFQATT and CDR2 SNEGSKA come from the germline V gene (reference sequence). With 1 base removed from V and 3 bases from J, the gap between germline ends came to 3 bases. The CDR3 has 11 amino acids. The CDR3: CSARVDYGYTF. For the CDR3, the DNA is TGCAGTGCTAGAGTGGACTATGGCTACACCTTC.

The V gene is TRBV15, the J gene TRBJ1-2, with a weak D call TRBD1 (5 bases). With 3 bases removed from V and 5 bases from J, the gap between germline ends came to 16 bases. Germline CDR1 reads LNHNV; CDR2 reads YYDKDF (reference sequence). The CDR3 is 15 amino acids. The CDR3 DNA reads TGTGCCACCAGCAGCCAAGACAGAACGGGGTATGGCTACACCTTC. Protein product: CATSSQDRTGYGYTF.

CDR3 sequence reads: CASSSQGTGELFF. CDR3 bases: TGTGCCAGCAGTTCACAGGGAACCGGGGAGCTGTTTTTT. V gene TRBV6-5 combines with J gene TRBJ2-2; TRBD1 is a possible D gene (6 bases). Per germline, CDR1 MNHEY and CDR2 SVGAGI. CDR3 length: 13 residues. Trimming cost V 4 bases and J 5 bases, with 8 bases left between them.

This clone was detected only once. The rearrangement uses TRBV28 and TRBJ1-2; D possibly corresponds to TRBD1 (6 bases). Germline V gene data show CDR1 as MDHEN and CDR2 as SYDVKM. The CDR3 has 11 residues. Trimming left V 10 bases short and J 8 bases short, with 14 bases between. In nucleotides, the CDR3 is TGTGCCACCGGACAGTCCCGCGGCTACACCTTC. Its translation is CATGQSRGYTF.

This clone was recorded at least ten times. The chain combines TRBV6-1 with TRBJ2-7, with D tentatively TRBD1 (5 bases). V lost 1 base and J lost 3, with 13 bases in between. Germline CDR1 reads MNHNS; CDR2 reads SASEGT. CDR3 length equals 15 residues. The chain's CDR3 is CASSEDRGAVYEQYV. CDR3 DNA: TGTGCCAGCAGTGAAGATAGGGGCGCAGTCTACGAGCAGTACGTC.

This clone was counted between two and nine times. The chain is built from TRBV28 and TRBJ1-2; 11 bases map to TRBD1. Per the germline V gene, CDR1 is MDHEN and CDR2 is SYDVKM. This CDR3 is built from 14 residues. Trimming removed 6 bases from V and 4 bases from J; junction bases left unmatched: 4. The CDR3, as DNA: TGTGCCAGCAGGGACAGGGGGCGAAGCTATGGCTACACCTTC. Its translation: CASRDRGRSYGYTF.

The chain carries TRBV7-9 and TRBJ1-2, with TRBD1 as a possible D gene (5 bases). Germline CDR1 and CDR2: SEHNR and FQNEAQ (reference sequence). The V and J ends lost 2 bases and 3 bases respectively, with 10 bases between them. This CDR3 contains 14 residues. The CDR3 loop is CASSLKGDHYGYTF. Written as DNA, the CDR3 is TGTGCCAGCAGCTTAAAAGGGGACCACTATGGCTACACCTTC.

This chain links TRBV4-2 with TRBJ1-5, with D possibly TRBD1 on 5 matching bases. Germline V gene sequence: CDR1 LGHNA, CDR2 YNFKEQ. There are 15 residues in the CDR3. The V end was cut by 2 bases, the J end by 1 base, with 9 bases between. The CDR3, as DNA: TGTGCCAGCAGCCAATCCGACAGCAGCAATCAGCCCCAGCATTTT. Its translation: CASSQSDSSNQPQHF.

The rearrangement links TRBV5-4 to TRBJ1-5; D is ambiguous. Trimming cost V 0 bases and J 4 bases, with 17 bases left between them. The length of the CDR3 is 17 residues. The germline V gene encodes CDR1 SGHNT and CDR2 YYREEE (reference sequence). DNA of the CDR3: TGTGCCAGCAGCTTGGGCCCTCGGGGAGGGCGGAATCAGCCCCAGCATTTT. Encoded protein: CASSLGPRGGRNQPQHF.

In DNA, the CDR3 is TGTGCCAGCTCACCCCCCCACAGGGTTGGTAGAGAAAAACTGTTTTTT. Translating gives CASSPPHRVGREKLFF. This chain joins TRBV18 and TRBJ1-4; perhaps TRBD1 as D (6 bases). The CDR3 sequence is 16 residues long. Per germline, CDR1 KGHSH and CDR2 LQKENI. V was pared by 3 bases and J by 8 bases, with 19 bases between.

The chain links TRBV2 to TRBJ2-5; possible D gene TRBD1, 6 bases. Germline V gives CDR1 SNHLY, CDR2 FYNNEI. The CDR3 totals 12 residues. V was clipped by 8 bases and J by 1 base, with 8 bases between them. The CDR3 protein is CASGTTQETQYF. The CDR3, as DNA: TGTGCCAGCGGGACAACCCAAGAGACCCAGTACTTC.

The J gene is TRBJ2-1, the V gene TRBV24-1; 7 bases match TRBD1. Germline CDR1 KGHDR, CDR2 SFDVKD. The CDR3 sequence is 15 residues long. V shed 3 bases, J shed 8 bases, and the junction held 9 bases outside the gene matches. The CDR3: CATSDRGGVGYEQFF. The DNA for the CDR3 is TGTGCCACCAGTGATAGAGGGGGCGTAGGATATGAGCAGTTCTTC.

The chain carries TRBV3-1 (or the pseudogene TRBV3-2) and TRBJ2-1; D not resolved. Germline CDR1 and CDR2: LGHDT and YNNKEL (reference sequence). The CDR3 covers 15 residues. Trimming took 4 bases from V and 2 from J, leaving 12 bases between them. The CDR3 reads CASSPPALPYNEQFF. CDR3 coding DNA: TGTGCCAGCAGCCCCCCCGCTCTCCCCTACAATGAGCAGTTCTTC.